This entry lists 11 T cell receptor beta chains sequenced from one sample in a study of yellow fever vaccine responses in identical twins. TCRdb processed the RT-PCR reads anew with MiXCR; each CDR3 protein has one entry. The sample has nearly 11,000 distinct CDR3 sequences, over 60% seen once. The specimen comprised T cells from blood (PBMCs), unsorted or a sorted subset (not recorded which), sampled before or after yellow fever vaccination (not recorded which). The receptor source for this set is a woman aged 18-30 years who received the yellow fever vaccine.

The CDR3 nucleotides read TGCGCCAGCAGTCAATCGGTACAGCCCCCCTACGAGCAGTACTTC. This encodes CASSQSVQPPYEQYF. This sequence joins TRBV23-1 and TRBJ2-7; the D is unclear. TRBV23-1 is reported as an ORF; its role is uncertain. The V end lost 0 bases, the J end lost 2 bases, and 11 bases lay between the germline ends. The CDR3 is 15 amino acids.

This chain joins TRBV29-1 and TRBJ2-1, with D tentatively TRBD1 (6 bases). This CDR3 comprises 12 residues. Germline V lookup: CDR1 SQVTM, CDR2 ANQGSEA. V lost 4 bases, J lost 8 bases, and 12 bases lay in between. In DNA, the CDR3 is TGCAGCGTTGGACAGGACTCGGATGAGCAGTTCTTC. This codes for CSVGQDSDEQFF.

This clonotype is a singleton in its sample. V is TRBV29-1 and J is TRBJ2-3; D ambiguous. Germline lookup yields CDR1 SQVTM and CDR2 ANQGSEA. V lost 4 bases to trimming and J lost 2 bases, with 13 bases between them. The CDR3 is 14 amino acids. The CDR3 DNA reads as TGCAGCGTTGTTGGTACGGCGACCACAGATACGCAGTATTTT. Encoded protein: CSVVGTATTDTQYF.

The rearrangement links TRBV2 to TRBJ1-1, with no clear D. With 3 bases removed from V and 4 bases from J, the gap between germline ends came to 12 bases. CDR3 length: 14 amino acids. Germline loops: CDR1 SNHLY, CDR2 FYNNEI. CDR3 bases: TGTGCCAGCAGTGACAAGCACGGCGGCACTGAAGCTTTCTTT. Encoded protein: CASSDKHGGTEAFF.

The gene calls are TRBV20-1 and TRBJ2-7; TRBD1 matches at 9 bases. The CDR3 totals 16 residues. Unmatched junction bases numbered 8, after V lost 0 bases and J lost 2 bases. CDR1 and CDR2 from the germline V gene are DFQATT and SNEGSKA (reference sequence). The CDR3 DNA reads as TGCAGTGCTAGAGACGTAGACAGGGGGTCCACCTACGAGCAGTACGTC. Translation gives CSARDVDRGSTYEQYV.

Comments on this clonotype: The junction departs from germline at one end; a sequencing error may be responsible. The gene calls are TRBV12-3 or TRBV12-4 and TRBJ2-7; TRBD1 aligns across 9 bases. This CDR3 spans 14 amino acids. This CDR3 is CASTAGTGSFEQYF. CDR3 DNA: TGTGCCAGCACCGCCGGGACAGGGTCCTTCGAGCAGTACTTC.

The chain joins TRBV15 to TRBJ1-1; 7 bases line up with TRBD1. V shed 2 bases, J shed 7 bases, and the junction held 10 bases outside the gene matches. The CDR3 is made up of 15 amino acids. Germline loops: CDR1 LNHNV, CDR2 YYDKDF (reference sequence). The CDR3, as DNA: TGTGCCACCAGCAGATACCGGACAGGCGGGAATGAAGCTTTCTTT. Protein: CATSRYRTGGNEAFF.

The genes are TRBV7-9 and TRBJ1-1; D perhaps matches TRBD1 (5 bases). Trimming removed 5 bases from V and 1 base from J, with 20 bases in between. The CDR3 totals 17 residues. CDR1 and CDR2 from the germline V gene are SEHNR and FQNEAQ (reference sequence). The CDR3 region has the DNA TGTGCCAGCAGCCAGCGTGACCCCGGGACGGGGAACACTGAAGCTTTCTTT. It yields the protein CASSQRDPGTGNTEAFF.

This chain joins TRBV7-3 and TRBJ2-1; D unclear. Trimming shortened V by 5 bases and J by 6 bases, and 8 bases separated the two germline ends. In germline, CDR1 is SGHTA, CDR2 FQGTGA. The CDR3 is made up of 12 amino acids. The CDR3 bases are TGTGCCAGCAGCCCGAACGGCAATGAGCAGTTCTTC. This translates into CASSPNGNEQFF.

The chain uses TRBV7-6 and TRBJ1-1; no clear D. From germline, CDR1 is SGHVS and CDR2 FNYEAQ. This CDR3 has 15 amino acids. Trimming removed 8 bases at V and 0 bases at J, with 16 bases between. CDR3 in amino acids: CASALGRNMNTEAFF. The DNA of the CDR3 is TGTGCCAGCGCACTGGGTCGGAACATGAACACTGAAGCTTTCTTT.

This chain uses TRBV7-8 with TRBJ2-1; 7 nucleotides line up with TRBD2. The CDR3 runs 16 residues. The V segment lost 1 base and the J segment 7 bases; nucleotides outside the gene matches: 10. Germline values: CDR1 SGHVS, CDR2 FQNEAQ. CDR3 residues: CASSLGASGARNEQFF. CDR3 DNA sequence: TGTGCCAGCAGCTTAGGGGCCAGCGGGGCGCGGAATGAGCAGTTCTTC.